Listed below are T cell receptor beta chains from one sample, sequenced in a study of blood T cell repertoires in COVID-19. Repertoires were generated with immunoSEQ multiplex PCR, while TCRdb's copy carries only in-frame clones and drops some. The sample shows about 150,000 clones, 65% to 90% of them seen only once. The sequenced sample consisted of peripheral blood. These receptors originate from a woman aged 45 to 65 with acute or convalescent COVID-19. The CDR3 runs from the conserved cysteine through the conserved F or W. A D gene is named only where the DNA matches it firmly. Clone size, where shown, is once, few, many, or a class for clones that have expanded.

TGTGCCAGCGCTCGGGGGGCTAACACAGATACGCAGTATTTT	CASARGANTDTQYF	.	once	TRBV6-5	TRBJ2-3
TGTGCCAGCAGCCCAGGGACTAGCCGGGGCACAGATACGCAGTATTTT	CASSPGTSRGTDTQYF	TRBD2	.	TRBV3-1/TRBV3-2	TRBJ2-3
TGTGCCAGTATATACGACAATGAAGCTTTCTTT	CASIYDNEAFF	.	few	TRBV2	TRBJ1-1
TGTGCCTGGAGTAGAGGACAGATAAGCTCCTACGAGCAGTACTTC	CAWSRGQISSYEQYF	.	.	TRBV30	TRBJ2-7
TGTGCCAGCAGTTTACTAGACCAAGAGACCCAGTACTTC	CASSLLDQETQYF	.	.	TRBV2	TRBJ2-5
TGTGCCAGCAGCCCCCATAGCGGGGTAGGCTCCTACGAGCAGTACTTC	CASSPHSGVGSYEQYF	TRBD2	.	TRBV7-8	TRBJ2-7
TGCGCCAGCAGCGTACAGGGGGCAAGCTCCTACAATGAGCAGTTCTTC	CASSVQGASSYNEQFF	TRBD1	.	TRBV5-1	TRBJ2-1
TGCGCCAGCAGCACGGGACTGGGAGCTAACTATGGCTACACCTTC	CASSTGLGANYGYTF	.	.	TRBV5-1	TRBJ1-2
TGTGCCACCAGTGGGCAAACAGGGGGACTCGAAAAACTGTTTTTT	CATSGQTGGLEKLFF	TRBD1	.	TRBV24-1	TRBJ1-4
TGTGCCAGCAGCGGGGCGACAGGGAGCACAGATACGCAGTATTTT	CASSGATGSTDTQYF	TRBD1	.	TRBV9	TRBJ2-3
TGTGCCAGCAAGGGACAGTCCAATCAGCCCCAGCATTTT	CASKGQSNQPQHF	TRBD1	.	TRBV2	TRBJ1-5
TGTGCCAGTAGGGAAGGGGGAGTGCAGTACTTC	CASREGGVQYF	.	.	TRBV19	TRBJ2-7
TGCGCCAGCAGCTTGATTATGGGGGGTACTGAAGCTTTCTTT	CASSLIMGGTEAFF	.	.	TRBV5-1	TRBJ1-1
TGTGCCAGTAGTATAAAGACAGTCTATGGCTACACCTTC	CASSIKTVYGYTF	.	.	TRBV19	TRBJ1-2
TGTGCCAGCAGCTTGAGCCTTCCTAACTATGGCTACACCTTC	CASSLSLPNYGYTF	.	.	TRBV5-4	TRBJ1-2
TGTGCCAGCAGCAGAGACAGGGGACGGCCAGATACGCAGTATTTT	CASSRDRGRPDTQYF	TRBD1	.	TRBV5-4	TRBJ2-3
TGCGCCAGCAGCCTGGCCCAACAGGGGTACGGAAACACCATATATTTT	CASSLAQQGYGNTIYF	TRBD1	.	TRBV5-1	TRBJ1-3
TGTGCCAGCAGCCAAGATCGGCCCGGTTGGAGGGACACTGAAGCTTTCTTT	CASSQDRPGWRDTEAFF	.	.	TRBV3-1/TRBV3-2	TRBJ1-1
TGTGCCAGCAGCCTTACAGGGTTGACAACTAATGAAAAACTGTTTTTT	CASSLTGLTTNEKLFF	.	few	TRBV3-1/TRBV3-2	TRBJ1-4
TGTGCCAGTAGTATTTTAAGGACAGGCCTGCCGAACCTCTCTGGGGCCAACGTCCTGACTTTC	CASSILRTGLPNLSGANVLTF	TRBD1	.	TRBV19	TRBJ2-6
TGTGCCAGCAGCTTGCCGGGGTCGGGCGATGAGCAGTTCTTC	CASSLPGSGDEQFF	.	.	TRBV5-8	TRBJ2-1
TGCGCCAGCAGCGAAGGACCGGGAAACTATGGCTACACCTTC	CASSEGPGNYGYTF	.	.	TRBV5-1	TRBJ1-2
TGTGCCAGCAGTTACGCGGCGGGACAGGTGGCCAATGAGCAGTTCTTC	CASSYAAGQVANEQFF	TRBD1	.	TRBV6-5	TRBJ2-1
TGTGCCAGCTCGGAGGGCAGGGCCCCATCACCCCTCCACTTT	CASSEGRAPSPLHF	.	.	TRBV18	TRBJ1-6
TGTGCCAGCAGCTTGACAGCTAACCAAGAGACCCAGTACTTC	CASSLTANQETQYF	.	few	TRBV7-3	TRBJ2-5
TGTGCCAGCAGTTATAGCGGGAGGGCCTCAGATACGCAGTATTTT	CASSYSGRASDTQYF	TRBD2	.	TRBV9	TRBJ2-3
TGTGCCAGCAGCCCGAACAGGGATGGCTACACCTTC	CASSPNRDGYTF	.	.	TRBV3-1/TRBV3-2	TRBJ1-2
TGTGCCAGCAGTGAAAGAACAGGGGGTTGGTATGGCTACACCTTC	CASSERTGGWYGYTF	TRBD1	once	TRBV2	TRBJ1-2